Listed here is a single T cell receptor (beta chain). Its antigen is unidentified. The data stem from a study of cytomegalovirus exposure and HLA in healthy donors. 60 Vbeta and 13 Jbeta primers were used in PCR. The assay was immunoSEQ multiplex PCR, and TCRdb's table has in-frame clones only and misses some. The table includes fewer than 120,000 clones, roughly 80% detected once. Notes on the study in general: The study designated over 150 TCR beta chains cytomegalovirus-associated.

Germline lookup yields CDR1 MNHEY and CDR2 SMNVEV (reference sequence). The length of the CDR3 is 15 residues. J lost 0 bases, V lost 5 bases, and 6 bases had no gene match. The TCR comes from a man aged 30-40 years in good health and CMV-seropositive. The sample taken for sequencing was PBMCs. The J gene is TRBJ2-5, the V gene TRBV27; 7 bases match TRBD1. The CDR3 coding sequence is TGTGCCAGCAGTGCCTCGGGACAGCACCAAGAGACCCAGTACTTC. Its protein is CASSASGQHQETQYF.